The present T cell receptor (beta chain) was sequenced within a study of OX40 agonist ivuxolimab in advanced cancers. Background on the study: Every 2 weeks, patients received ivuxolimab intravenously, dosed at 0.01 to 10 mg/kg.

Assay: immunoSEQ multiplex PCR; the TCRdb copy retains only in-frame clones and omits some. The sample consists of approximately 47,000 clones, around 86% of them appearing once. Worth noting for this clone: An end of the junction does not agree with germline; a read error may underlie this.

Germline V lookup: CDR1 SNHLY, CDR2 FYNNEI. The CDR3 extends over 11 amino acids. The V gene is TRBV2, the J gene TRBJ2-1; tentatively, D is TRBD1 or TRBD2 (5 bases each). This material consisted of CD4+ or CD8+ T cells sorted from blood, taken in a trial of the OX40 agonist ivuxolimab. The sequence was obtained from an adult with an advanced solid tumor such as melanoma, head and neck, liver or kidney cancer. CDR3 sequence (DNA): TGTGCCAGCAGGGCCGGGGCCTGGGGGATCTTC. Its translation: CASRAGAWGIF.